This T cell receptor (beta chain) comes out of a study of long-term antiretroviral therapy in people with HIV. Survey level was the resolution at which the v3.0 immunoSEQ assay ran. Produced via immunoSEQ multiplex PCR; TCRdb's table is partial and in-frame only. The sample has 15,000 to 20,000 clones, approximately 88% seen once. V was cut by 7 bases and J by 6 bases, with 15 bases left in between. The CDR3 runs to 14 residues. Germline CDR1 and CDR2: MNHEY and SMNVEV (reference sequence). The sequence came from a man younger than 35 with HIV. The chain employs TRBV27 and TRBJ1-4, with D possibly matching TRBD1 (5 bases). This material consisted of unsorted PBMCs, taken 0.9 years after starting antiretroviral therapy. The CDR3 protein is CASKLGDEDEKLFF. In nucleotides, the CDR3 is TGTGCCAGCAAATTAGGGGACGAAGATGAAAAACTGTTTTTT.